The clone carrying this T cell receptor beta chain has ten or more counts. The target antigen is unknown. This sample was taken from a study of T-cell memory formation after mild COVID-19. Study-level information: Each donor largely had its own TCR clusters. General study findings and limits: The authors did not confirm SARS-CoV-2 specificity of second-wave clones peaking day 37. Of the contracting clones, CD4+ ones lay mainly in CM and EM, and CD8+ ones in EMRA. Memory sampled before infection contained some responding clones, suggesting cross-reactive memory joined.

TCRdb re-analysed the 5' RACE reads in MiXCR, keeping a single row per CDR3 protein. The sample lists around 300,000 distinct CDR3 sequences; approximately 7.6% were seen once. This CDR3 has 14 residues. V lost 7 bases and J 4 bases, leaving 13 bases between the germline ends. Germline V CDR1 and CDR2: MNHNY, SVGAGI (reference sequence). Sequencing was carried out using PBMCs or a T cell subset sorted from them (not recorded which). This receptor was identified in a man between 18 and 29 years old who had mild COVID-19 (a few samples of this study predate the infection). Cell type and time point are not known. V usage is TRBV6-6 and J usage is TRBJ1-4; D unclear. CDR3 bases: TGTGCCAGCACTGCTGGCCTACGTAATGAAAAACTGTTTTTT. This translates into CASTAGLRNEKLFF.